This T cell receptor (beta chain) stems from a study of blood T cells in healthy people across ages. General study results and limits: Any changes in expanded clonotypes were possibly confounded, as donor CMV status remained unknown. A greater number of naive CD4+ cells and higher diversity distinguished long-lived donors from aged donors.

A sample-barcoded 5' primer and a J-beta primer mix were used in a second PCR of roughly 7 to 11 cycles. TCRdb passed the 5' RACE reads through MiXCR, listing each CDR3 protein once. The repertoire consists of roughly 900,000 distinct CDR3 sequences, with 48% occurring once and the leading ten covering roughly 12%. The CDR3 loop spans 17 amino acids. CDR1 MNHNY and CDR2 SVGAGI come from the germline V gene (reference sequence). J lost 1 base, V lost 6 bases, and 14 bases had no gene match. On this clonotype itself: Its antigen remains unidentified.

This receptor was obtained from a man aged 30-40 years in good health. Sequencing was performed on blood. The chain has TRBV6-6 and TRBJ2-7, with 8 bases identical to TRBD2. Here the CDR3 reads CASSPPETSGLSYEQYF. DNA of the CDR3: TGTGCCAGCAGCCCCCCGGAAACTAGCGGATTATCCTACGAGCAGTACTTC.